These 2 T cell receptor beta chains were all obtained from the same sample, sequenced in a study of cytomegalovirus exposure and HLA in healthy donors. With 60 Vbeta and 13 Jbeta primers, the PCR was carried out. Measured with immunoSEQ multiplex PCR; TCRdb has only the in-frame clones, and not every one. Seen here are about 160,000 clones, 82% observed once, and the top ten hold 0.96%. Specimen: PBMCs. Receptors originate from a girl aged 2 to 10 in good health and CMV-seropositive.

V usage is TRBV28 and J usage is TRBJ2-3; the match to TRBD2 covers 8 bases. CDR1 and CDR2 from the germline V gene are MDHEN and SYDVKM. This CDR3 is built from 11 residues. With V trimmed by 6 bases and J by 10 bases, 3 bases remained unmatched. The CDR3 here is CASSPGGAQYF. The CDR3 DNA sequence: TGTGCCAGCAGCCCCGGGGGGGCGCAGTATTTT.

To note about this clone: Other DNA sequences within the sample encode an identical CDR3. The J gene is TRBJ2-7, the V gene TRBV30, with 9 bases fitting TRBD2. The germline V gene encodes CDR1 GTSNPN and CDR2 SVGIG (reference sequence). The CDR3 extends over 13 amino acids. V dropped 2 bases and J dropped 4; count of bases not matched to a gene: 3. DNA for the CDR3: TGTGCCTGGAGTTTAGCGGGAGCATACGAGCAGTACTTC. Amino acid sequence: CAWSLAGAYEQYF.